These 27 T cell receptor beta chains were sequenced from one sample in a study of blood T cell repertoires in COVID-19. Profiling relied on immunoSEQ multiplex PCR, and the TCRdb table lists in-frame clones only, not all of them. The sample comprises about 250,000 clones, approximately 90% of which are singletons, and about 3% rests with the top ten. Sequenced material: peripheral blood. These receptors were obtained from a young man with active or convalescent COVID-19.

This sequence joins TRBV6-6 and TRBJ1-6, with no clear D. CDR1 MNHNY and CDR2 SVGAGI come from the germline V gene (reference sequence). V lost 6 bases to trimming and J lost 5 bases, with 5 bases between them. The CDR3 runs 12 residues. CDR3 loop: CASSPNNSPLHF. The CDR3 DNA sequence: TGTGCCAGCAGCCCTAATAATTCACCCCTCCACTTT.

The V call is TRBV7-2, the J call TRBJ2-7; TRBD2 aligns across 11 bases. CDR3 size: 16 residues. With V trimmed by 5 bases and J by 3 bases, 9 bases remained unmatched. CDR1 and CDR2 from the germline V gene are SGHTA and FQGNSA. The CDR3 region has the DNA TGTGCCAGCAGCGGGACTAGCGGATATAAACTCTACGAGCAGTACTTC. Translating it yields CASSGTSGYKLYEQYF.

This clone has just a few counts. This sequence joins TRBV11-3 and TRBJ1-1; 7 bases match TRBD1. The V gene's germline CDR1 is SGHNT and CDR2 YENEEA. The CDR3 length is 15 residues. Trimming removed 1 base from V and 1 base from J; junction bases left unmatched: 3. The CDR3: CASSLVGGANTEAFF. In DNA form, the CDR3 reads TGTGCCAGCAGCTTAGTAGGGGGCGCGAACACTGAAGCTTTCTTT.

This chain joins TRBV7-2 and TRBJ1-6; D unresolved. This CDR3 is 15 amino acids long. V was pared by 1 base and J by 10 bases, with 14 bases between. Germline CDR1 reads SGHTA; CDR2 reads FQGNSA. The CDR3 coding sequence is TGTGCCAGCAGCTTAGAACTCGCATCGGGATCACCCCTCCACTTT. Translating it yields CASSLELASGSPLHF.

V and J are TRBV5-1 and TRBJ1-6; a possible D gene is TRBD1 (5 bases). The V end was cut by 1 base, the J end by 5 bases, with 13 bases between. This CDR3 is 16 amino acids long. CDR1 is SGHRS and CDR2 is YFSETQ in the germline V gene. CDR3 loop: CASSLTQGHNNSPLHF. CDR3 DNA: TGCGCCAGCAGCTTGACGCAAGGACACAATAATTCACCCCTCCACTTT.

This clone was counted once. The chain employs TRBV30 and TRBJ2-5; D is ambiguous. The CDR3 length is 10 residues. The V end lost 5 bases, the J end lost 4 bases, and 5 bases lay between the germline ends. CDR1 and CDR2 from the germline V gene are GTSNPN and SVGIG (reference sequence). The CDR3 nucleotides read TGTGCCTGGTCGGGAGAGACCCAGTACTTC. Translating gives CAWSGETQYF.

This clone was seen a single time. This chain links TRBV7-8 with TRBJ1-6; the D gene is possibly TRBD1 (6 bases). Between the trimmed V and J ends, which lost 5 bases and 4 bases, there was a span of 12 bases. Germline lookup yields CDR1 SGHVS and CDR2 FQNEAQ. CDR3 length: 15 amino acids. Here the CDR3 DNA reads TGTGCCAGCAGCCCCGGACAGTCATATAATTCACCCCTCCACTTT. Residues: CASSPGQSYNSPLHF.

This clone has just one count. The chain is built from TRBV5-5 and TRBJ2-3; TRBD2 matches 12 bases. CDR1 and CDR2 from the germline V gene are SGHKS and YYEKEE (reference sequence). The trim removed 4 bases at V and 8 bases at J, leaving 8 bases unmatched. This CDR3 is built from 15 residues. As DNA, the CDR3 is TGTGCCAGCAGCCCACTAGCGGGGGGTTTGATTACGCAGTATTTT. Translation gives CASSPLAGGLITQYF. Drawing the rest from reference TRBV5-5 and TRBJ2-3, the complete variable domain is DAGVTQSPTHLIKTRGQQVTLRCSPISGHKSVSWYQQVLGQGPQFIFQYYEKEERGRGNFPDRFSARQFPNYSSELNVNALLLGDSALYLCASSPLAGGLITQYFGPGTRLTVL.

The chain couples TRBV29-1 to TRBJ1-2; 8 bases are shared with TRBD1. In germline, CDR1 is SQVTM, CDR2 ANQGSEA. After removal of 4 bases from V and 6 bases from J, the junction contained 10 bases not matched to a gene. CDR3 length: 14 residues. CDR3: CSVVVGQGADGYTF. The CDR3, as DNA: TGCAGCGTTGTTGTGGGGCAGGGGGCGGATGGCTACACCTTC.

The sample holds many counts of this clone. V and J are TRBV6-6 and TRBJ1-5, with 7 bases aligning to TRBD1. The CDR3 spans 15 residues. V trimming: 6 bases; J trimming: 4 bases; junction bases outside the gene matches: 9. CDR1 is MNHNY and CDR2 is SVGAGI in the germline V gene (reference sequence). CDR3 protein: CASSHHDRANQPQHF. The CDR3 DNA is TGTGCCAGCAGCCACCATGACAGGGCTAATCAGCCCCAGCATTTT.

The V gene is TRBV5-6, the J gene TRBJ1-1, with a tentative D call TRBD1 (6 bases). This CDR3 has 14 residues. V lost 5 bases and J lost 1, with 12 bases in between. Looked up from germline, CDR1 is SGHDT and CDR2 is YYEEEE. The CDR3, as DNA: TGTGCCAGCAGGACGGGACAAACGAACACTGAAGCTTTCTTT. Protein product: CASRTGQTNTEAFF.

This chain joins TRBV2 and TRBJ2-2, with D uncertain. This CDR3 comprises 13 residues. Germline-derived CDR1 and CDR2 are SNHLY and FYNNEI. V dropped 6 bases and J dropped 1 base, with 6 bases sitting between them. CDR3 sequence reads: CASRQVNTGELFF. The CDR3 DNA sequence: TGTGCCAGCAGGCAGGTGAACACCGGGGAGCTGTTTTTT.

The rearrangement uses TRBV28 and TRBJ1-5; possibly TRBD1 for D (5 bases). Trimming took off 2 bases at V and 7 bases at J, with 12 bases between the two ends. Germline assignment: CDR1 MDHEN and CDR2 SYDVKM. The CDR3 is 14 residues long. The CDR3 coding sequence is TGTGCCAGCAGTTTAAGGCCCAGGGCCCAGCCCCAGCATTTT. Amino acids: CASSLRPRAQPQHF.

The rearrangement links TRBV6-6 to TRBJ2-1; possibly TRBD1 for D (6 bases). The germline gives CDR1 MNHNY, CDR2 SVGAGI (reference sequence). V lost 2 bases and J 7 bases, leaving 12 bases between the germline ends. There are 14 residues in the CDR3. The CDR3 region is CASSYGQGRNEQFF. The DNA of the CDR3 is TGTGCCAGCAGTTACGGGCAGGGGCGAAATGAGCAGTTCTTC.

This sequence joins TRBV6-5 and TRBJ2-2, with a weak D call TRBD1 (5 bases). The CDR3 loop spans 14 amino acids. Germline V gives CDR1 MNHEY, CDR2 SVGAGI. With 2 bases removed from V and 5 bases from J, the gap between germline ends came to 9 bases. The CDR3 region has the DNA TGTGCCAGCAGTTACCTCAGGGATACCGGGGAGCTGTTTTTT. Its protein product is CASSYLRDTGELFF.

The DNA for the CDR3 is TGTGCCAGCACCCCACTACAGGTCAACACTGAAGCTTTCTTT. Protein sequence: CASTPLQVNTEAFF. The chain joins TRBV7-9 to TRBJ1-1, with a tentative D call TRBD1 (5 bases). The CDR3 runs 14 residues. V was cut by 7 bases and J by 2 bases, with 14 bases left in between. The V gene's germline CDR1 is SEHNR and CDR2 FQNEAQ (reference sequence).

V gene TRBV24-1 combines with J gene TRBJ1-2, with D hard to call. The CDR3 is made up of 12 amino acids. Trimming removed 4 bases at V and 4 bases at J, with 6 bases between. The germline V gene encodes CDR1 KGHDR and CDR2 SFDVKD. CDR3 region: CATSDSGYGYTF. In DNA, the CDR3 is TGTGCCACCAGTGACTCAGGCTATGGCTACACCTTC.

The CDR3 here is CASSSASSWSGETQYF. The CDR3 region has the DNA TGTGCCAGCAGCTCAGCGTCATCGTGGAGCGGAGAGACCCAGTACTTC. This rearrangement joins TRBV7-2 to TRBJ2-5; tentative D call: TRBD2 (5 bases). The CDR3 covers 16 residues. Trimming took off 4 bases at V and 4 bases at J, with 19 bases between the two ends. Germline values: CDR1 SGHTA, CDR2 FQGNSA.

The CDR3 loop reads CASSALPGLADNEQFF. The CDR3 nucleotides are TGTGCCAGCAGTGCCCTCCCTGGACTAGCGGACAATGAGCAGTTCTTC. The rearrangement joins TRBV7-3 to TRBJ2-1; 10 bases align to TRBD2. Unmatched junction bases numbered 10, after V lost 6 bases and J lost 5 bases. CDR1 is SGHTA and CDR2 is FQGTGA in the germline V gene. CDR3 size: 16 residues. Based on the CDR3 plus reference TRBV7-3 and TRBJ2-1, the full variable domain is GAGVSQTPSNKVTEKGKYVELRCDPISGHTALYWYRQSLGQGPEFLIYFQGTGAADDSGLPNDRFFAVRPEGSVSTLKIQRTERGDSAVYLCASSALPGLADNEQFFGPGTRLTVL.

This chain uses TRBV5-1 with TRBJ2-1; 16 bases are a match to TRBD2. Looked up from germline, CDR1 is SGHRS and CDR2 is YFSETQ. V shed 4 bases and J 7 bases; nucleotides not matched to a gene: 8. The length of the CDR3 is 17 residues. The CDR3 coding sequence is TGCGCCAGCAGCAGGGAGGGGACTAGCGGGAGGGGGAATGAGCAGTTCTTC. Translating it yields CASSREGTSGRGNEQFF.

The V and J genes are TRBV4-2 and TRBJ2-5, with 8 bases that match TRBD1. The CDR3 runs 17 residues. Looked up from germline, CDR1 is LGHNA and CDR2 is YNFKEQ. With V trimmed by 2 bases and J by 2 bases, 10 bases remained unmatched. The CDR3 DNA is TGTGCCAGCAGCCAACCAGGGGGCGGAGATAGACAAGAGACCCAGTACTTC. Its protein is CASSQPGGGDRQETQYF.

V usage is TRBV3-1 (or the pseudogene TRBV3-2) and J usage is TRBJ2-7; 11 nucleotides agree with TRBD2. V dropped 5 bases and J dropped 9; count of bases not matched to a gene: 21. Germline CDR1 reads LGHDT; CDR2 reads YNNKEL (reference sequence). The CDR3 spans 18 residues. CDR3 nucleotide sequence: TGTGCCAGCAGCAACGGGACTAGCGGTCCCCTAACTACGTGGGTGCAGTACTTC. Its translation: CASSNGTSGPLTTWVQYF.

The chain combines TRBV19 with TRBJ2-7; 9 bases are shared with TRBD2. Unmatched junction bases numbered 6, after V lost 2 bases and J lost 4 bases. Germline assignment: CDR1 LNHDA and CDR2 SQIVND (reference sequence). The CDR3 has 15 residues. CDR3 amino acids: CASSIMAGGLYEQYF. CDR3 bases: TGTGCCAGTAGTATAATGGCGGGAGGGTTGTACGAGCAGTACTTC. Drawing the rest from reference TRBV19 and TRBJ2-7, the complete variable domain is DGGITQSPKYLFRKEGQNVTLSCEQNLNHDAMYWYRQDPGQGLRLIYYSQIVNDFQKGDIAEGYSVSREKKESFPLTVTSAQKNPTAFYLCASSIMAGGLYEQYFGPGTRLTVT.

This sequence joins TRBV15 and TRBJ1-6; D ambiguous. In germline, CDR1 is LNHNV, CDR2 YYDKDF (reference sequence). V gave up 2 bases and J gave up 11 bases, with 13 bases separating them. This CDR3 spans 14 amino acids. CDR3: CATSRSQTLAPLHF. CDR3 nucleotide sequence: TGTGCCACCAGCAGAAGTCAGACTCTCGCACCCCTCCACTTT. Full variable domain (rest looked up from reference TRBV15 and TRBJ1-6): DAMVIQNPRYQVTQFGKPVTLSCSQTLNHNVMYWYQQKSSQAPKLLFHYYDKDFNNEADTPDNFQSRRPNTSFCFLDIRSPGLGDTAMYLCATSRSQTLAPLHFGNGTRLTVT.

The CDR3 nucleotides are TGTGCCAGCAGCAGTCAACAAGGGGGACAGACCATGAACACTGAAGCTTTCTTT. This sequence encodes CASSSQQGGQTMNTEAFF. The rearrangement uses TRBV21-1 and TRBJ1-1; the table's TRBD1 call for D was not verified on the DNA. TRBV21-1 is designated a pseudogene. This CDR3 has 18 amino acids.

The chain employs TRBV28 and TRBJ1-5; no definite D call. The V end was cut by 6 bases, the J end by 12 bases, with 15 bases between. CDR3 length equals 12 residues. Germline lookup yields CDR1 MDHEN and CDR2 SYDVKM. CDR3 sequence reads: CASSFPPTGQHF. The CDR3 DNA reads TGTGCCAGCAGCTTTCCCCCGACGGGCCAGCATTTT.

A few counts support this clone. The V and J genes are TRBV7-9 and TRBJ1-1, with D maybe TRBD1 (6 bases). CDR1 and CDR2 from the germline V gene are SEHNR and FQNEAQ (reference sequence). V lost 7 bases, J lost 0 bases, and 18 bases lay in between. The CDR3 loop spans 16 amino acids. Written as DNA, the CDR3 is TGTGCCAGCACCACTGGGGGGGGCAGGATGAACACTGAAGCTTTCTTT. It specifies CASTTGGGRMNTEAFF.